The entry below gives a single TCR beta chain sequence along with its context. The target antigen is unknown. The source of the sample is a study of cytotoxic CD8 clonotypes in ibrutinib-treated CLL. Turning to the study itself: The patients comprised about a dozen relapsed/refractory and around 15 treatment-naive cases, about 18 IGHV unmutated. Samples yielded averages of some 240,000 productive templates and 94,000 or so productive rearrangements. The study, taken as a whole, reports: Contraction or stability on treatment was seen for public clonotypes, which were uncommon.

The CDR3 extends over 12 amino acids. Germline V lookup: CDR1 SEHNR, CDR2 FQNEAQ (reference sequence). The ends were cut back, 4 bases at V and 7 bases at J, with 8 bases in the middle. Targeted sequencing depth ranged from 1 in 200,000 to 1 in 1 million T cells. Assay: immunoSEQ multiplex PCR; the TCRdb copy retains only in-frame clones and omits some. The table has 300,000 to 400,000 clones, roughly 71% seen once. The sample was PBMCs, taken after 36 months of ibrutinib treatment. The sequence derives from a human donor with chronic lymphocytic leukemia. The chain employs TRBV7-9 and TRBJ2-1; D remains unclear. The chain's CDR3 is CASSSMANEQFF. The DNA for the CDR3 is TGTGCCAGCAGCTCCATGGCGAATGAGCAGTTCTTC.